This entry features one T cell receptor beta chain sequence. At the DNA level, this CDR3 is encoded by other sequences in the same sample as well. Naive CD8 cells comprised CD45RO-negative, CCR7-positively selected cells, excluding terminally differentiated effector memory CD45RA+ cells. This entry belongs to a study of shared clonotypes between healthy human individuals. Profiling relied on immunoSEQ multiplex PCR, and the TCRdb table lists in-frame clones only, not all of them. The table lists just over 2,000,000 clones, about 95% of them singletons, with 0.85% to 1.2% in the top ten. This TCR derives from a man younger than 35 in good health. The sequenced sample was naive CD8+ T cells sorted from blood.

The CDR3 DNA reads as TGTGCCAGCAGTTCGCCGGGACAGGGGGATTACGAGCAGTACTTC. It yields the protein CASSSPGQGDYEQYF. The chain is built from TRBV6-5 and TRBJ2-7, with 11 bases identical to TRBD1. The length of the CDR3 is 15 residues. J was trimmed by 4 bases and V by 4 bases; bases with no gene match: 6. Germline values: CDR1 MNHEY, CDR2 SVGAGI.